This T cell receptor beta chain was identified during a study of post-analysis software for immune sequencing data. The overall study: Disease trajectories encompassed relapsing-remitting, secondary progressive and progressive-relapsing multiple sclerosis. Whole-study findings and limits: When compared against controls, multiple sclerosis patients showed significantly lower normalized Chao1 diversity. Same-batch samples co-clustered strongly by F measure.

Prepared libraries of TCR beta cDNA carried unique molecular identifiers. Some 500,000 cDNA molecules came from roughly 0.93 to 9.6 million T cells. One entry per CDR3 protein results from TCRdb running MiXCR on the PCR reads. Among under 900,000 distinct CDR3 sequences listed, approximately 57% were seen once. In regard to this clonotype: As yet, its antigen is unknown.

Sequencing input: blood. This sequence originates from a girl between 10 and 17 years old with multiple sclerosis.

The CDR3: CASSPRADTSEQYF. The CDR3 coding sequence is TGTGCCAGCAGCCCAAGGGCGGACACCTCCGAGCAGTACTTC. The chain carries TRBV7-2 and TRBJ2-7, with D possibly being TRBD1 (5 bases). The CDR3 totals 14 residues. V shed 5 bases and J shed 6 bases, with 17 bases lying between them. CDR1 and CDR2 from the germline V gene are SGHTA and FQGNSA.